This T cell receptor (beta chain) is from a study of OX40 agonist ivuxolimab in advanced cancers. Study background: Every 2 weeks, patients received ivuxolimab intravenously, dosed at 0.01 to 10 mg/kg.

The investigators sampled blood at baseline, at cycle 4 day 1, and at cycle 7 day 1. Using immunoSEQ multiplex PCR, the repertoire was profiled, and TCRdb retains in-frame clones only, with some absent. The sample holds fewer than 35,000 clones, more than 75% seen once. Study results and limitations: Clonal expansion was seen in CD4+ and CD8+ blood T cells by week 6 at 0.1 to 3.0 mg/kg. CD8+ T cells (on average) carried more expanded clones than CD4+ T cells.

Trimming stripped 5 bases from V and 0 bases from J, with 17 bases between. CDR1 and CDR2 (germline): SGHTA, FQGTGA. The CDR3 runs 17 residues. With regard to this clone: What it binds is not known.

The clonotype comes from an adult with an advanced solid tumor such as melanoma, head and neck, liver or kidney cancer. Sample: CD4+ or CD8+ T cells sorted from blood, taken in a trial of the OX40 agonist ivuxolimab. This chain connects TRBV7-3 to TRBJ2-1; perhaps TRBD1 as D (5 bases). The CDR3 DNA is TGTGCCAGCAGCGCAAGAGTAGACAGATACTCCTACAATGAGCAGTTCTTC. Translating gives CASSARVDRYSYNEQFF. Drawing the rest from reference TRBV7-3 and TRBJ2-1, the complete variable domain is GAGVSQTPSNKVTEKGKYVELRCDPISGHTALYWYRQSLGQGPEFLIYFQGTGAADDSGLPNDRFFAVRPEGSVSTLKIQRTERGDSAVYLCASSARVDRYSYNEQFFGPGTRLTVL.